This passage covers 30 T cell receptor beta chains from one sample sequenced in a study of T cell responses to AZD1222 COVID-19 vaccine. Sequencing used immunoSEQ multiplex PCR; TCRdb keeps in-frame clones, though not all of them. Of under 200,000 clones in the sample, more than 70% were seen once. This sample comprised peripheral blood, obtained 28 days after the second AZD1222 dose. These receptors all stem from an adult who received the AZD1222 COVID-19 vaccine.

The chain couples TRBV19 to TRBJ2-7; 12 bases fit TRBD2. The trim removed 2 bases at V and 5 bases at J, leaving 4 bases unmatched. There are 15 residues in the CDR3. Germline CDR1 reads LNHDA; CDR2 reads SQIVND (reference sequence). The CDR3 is CASSILAGGPHEQYF. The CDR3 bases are TGTGCCAGTAGTATACTAGCGGGAGGGCCGCACGAGCAGTACTTC.

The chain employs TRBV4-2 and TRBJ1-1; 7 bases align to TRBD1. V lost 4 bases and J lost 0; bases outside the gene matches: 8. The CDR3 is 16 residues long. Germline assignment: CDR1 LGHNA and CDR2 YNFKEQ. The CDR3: CASSPGIDRVNTEAFF. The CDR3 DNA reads TGTGCCAGCAGCCCAGGAATAGACAGGGTGAACACTGAAGCTTTCTTT.

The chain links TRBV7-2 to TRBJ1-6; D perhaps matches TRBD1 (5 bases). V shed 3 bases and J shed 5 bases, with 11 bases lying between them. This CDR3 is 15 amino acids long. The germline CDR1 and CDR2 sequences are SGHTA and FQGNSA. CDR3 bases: TGTGCCAGCAGCTTCGGGACGGGAGATAATTCACCCCTCCACTTT. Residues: CASSFGTGDNSPLHF.

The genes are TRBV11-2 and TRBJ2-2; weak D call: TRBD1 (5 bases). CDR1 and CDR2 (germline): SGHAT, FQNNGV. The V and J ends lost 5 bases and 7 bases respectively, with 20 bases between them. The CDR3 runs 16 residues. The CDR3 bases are TGTGCCAGCAGCCCCGGCCGCAGGGCCCTCAGCGGGGAGCTGTTTTTT. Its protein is CASSPGRRALSGELFF.

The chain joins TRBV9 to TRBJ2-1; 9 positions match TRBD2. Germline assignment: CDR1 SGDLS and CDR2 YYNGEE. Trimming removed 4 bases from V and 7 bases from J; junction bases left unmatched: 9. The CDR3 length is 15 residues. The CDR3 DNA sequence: TGTGCCAGCAGCCAGGGACTAGCAGGGGGAAATGAGCAGTTCTTC. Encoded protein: CASSQGLAGGNEQFF. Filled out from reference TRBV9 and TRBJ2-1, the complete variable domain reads DSGVTQTPKHLITATGQRVTLRCSPRSGDLSVYWYQQSLDQGLQFLIQYYNGEERAKGNILERFSAQQFPDLHSELNLSSLELGDSALYFCASSQGLAGGNEQFFGPGTRLTVL.

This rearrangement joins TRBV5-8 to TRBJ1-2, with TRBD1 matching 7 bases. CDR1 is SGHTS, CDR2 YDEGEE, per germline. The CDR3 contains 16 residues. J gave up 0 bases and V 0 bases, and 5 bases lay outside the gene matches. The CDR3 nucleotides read TGTGCCAGCAGCTTGGCCTGGGACAGCTCTAACTATGGCTACACCTTC. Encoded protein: CASSLAWDSSNYGYTF.

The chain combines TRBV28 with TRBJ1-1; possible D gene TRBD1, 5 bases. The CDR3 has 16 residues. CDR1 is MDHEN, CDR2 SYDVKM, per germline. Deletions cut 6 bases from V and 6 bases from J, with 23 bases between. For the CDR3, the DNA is TGTGCCAGCAGCGGGCTTCCGGGGCAAAAACGGTCTGAAGCTTTCTTT. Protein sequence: CASSGLPGQKRSEAFF.

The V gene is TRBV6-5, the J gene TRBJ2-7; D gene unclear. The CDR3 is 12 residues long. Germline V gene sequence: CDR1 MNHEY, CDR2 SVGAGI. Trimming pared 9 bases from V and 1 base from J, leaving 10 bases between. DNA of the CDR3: TGTGCCAGTGATCAAGGGTCCTACGAGCAGTACTTC. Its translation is CASDQGSYEQYF.

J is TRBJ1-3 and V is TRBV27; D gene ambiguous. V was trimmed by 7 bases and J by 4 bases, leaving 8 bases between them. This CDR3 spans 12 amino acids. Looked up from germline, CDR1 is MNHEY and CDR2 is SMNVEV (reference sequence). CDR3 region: CASTRGGNTIYF. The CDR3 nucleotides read TGTGCCAGCACGCGAGGGGGAAACACCATATATTTT.

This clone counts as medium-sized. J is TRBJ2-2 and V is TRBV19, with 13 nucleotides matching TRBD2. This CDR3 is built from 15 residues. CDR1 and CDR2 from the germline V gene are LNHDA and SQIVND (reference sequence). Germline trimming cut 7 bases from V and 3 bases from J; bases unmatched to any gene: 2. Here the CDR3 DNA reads TGTGCCAGTATCGGGACTAGCGGGGACACCGGGGAGCTGTTTTTT. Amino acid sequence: CASIGTSGDTGELFF.

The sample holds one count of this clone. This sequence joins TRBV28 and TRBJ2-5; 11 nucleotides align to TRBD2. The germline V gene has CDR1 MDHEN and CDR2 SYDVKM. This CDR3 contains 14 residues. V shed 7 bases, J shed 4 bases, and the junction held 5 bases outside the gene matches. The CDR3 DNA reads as TGTGCCAGCACCGGACTAGCGGGCCTAGAGACCCAGTACTTC. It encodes CASTGLAGLETQYF.

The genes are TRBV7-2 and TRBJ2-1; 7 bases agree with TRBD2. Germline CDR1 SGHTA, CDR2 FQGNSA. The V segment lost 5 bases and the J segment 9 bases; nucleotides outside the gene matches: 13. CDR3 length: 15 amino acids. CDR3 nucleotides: TGTGCCAGCAGCCCAGAGGGGCGGGAGACGCGTGAGCAGTTCTTC. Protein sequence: CASSPEGRETREQFF.

The chain's CDR3 is CASSDWVGQPQHF. CDR3 in DNA: TGTGCCAGCAGTGATTGGGTTGGACAGCCCCAGCATTTT. The genes are TRBV6-1 and TRBJ1-5; D is uncertain. The CDR3 extends over 13 amino acids. Trimming removed 3 bases from V and 7 bases from J, with 10 bases in between. Germline CDR1 and CDR2: MNHNS and SASEGT.

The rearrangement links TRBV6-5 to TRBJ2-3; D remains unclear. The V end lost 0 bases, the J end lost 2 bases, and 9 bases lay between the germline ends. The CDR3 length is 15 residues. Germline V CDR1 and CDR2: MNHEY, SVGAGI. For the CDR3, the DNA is TGTGCCAGCAGTTACTCGCAGGAGTCCACAGATACGCAGTATTTT. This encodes CASSYSQESTDTQYF.

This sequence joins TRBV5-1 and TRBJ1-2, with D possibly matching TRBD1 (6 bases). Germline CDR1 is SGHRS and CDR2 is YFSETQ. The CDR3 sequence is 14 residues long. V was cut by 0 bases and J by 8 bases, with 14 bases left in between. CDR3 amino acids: CASSLAGQGRGYTF. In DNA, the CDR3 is TGCGCCAGCAGCTTGGCCGGGCAGGGGAGAGGCTACACCTTC.

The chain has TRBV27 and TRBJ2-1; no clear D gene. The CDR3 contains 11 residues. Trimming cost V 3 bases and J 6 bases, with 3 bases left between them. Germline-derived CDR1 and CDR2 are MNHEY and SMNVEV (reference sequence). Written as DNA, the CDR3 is TGTGCCAGCAGTTTTGGCAATGAGCAGTTCTTC. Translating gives CASSFGNEQFF.

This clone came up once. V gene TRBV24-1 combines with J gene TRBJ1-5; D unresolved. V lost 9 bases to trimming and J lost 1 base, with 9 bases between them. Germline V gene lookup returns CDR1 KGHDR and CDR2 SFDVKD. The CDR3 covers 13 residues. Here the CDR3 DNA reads TGTGCCACCCAGCCGGCCAGCAATCAGCCCCAGCATTTT. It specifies CATQPASNQPQHF.

The chain's CDR3 is CASSLAGRGIYGYTF. CDR3 DNA sequence: TGTGCCAGCAGCTTAGCGGGCAGGGGCATCTATGGCTACACCTTC. The chain recombines TRBV7-2 with TRBJ1-2, with D perhaps matching TRBD1 (6 bases). V lost 0 bases, J lost 4 bases, and 12 bases lay in between. The V gene's germline CDR1 is SGHTA and CDR2 FQGNSA. The CDR3 loop spans 15 amino acids. Based on the CDR3 plus reference TRBV7-2 and TRBJ1-2, the full variable domain is GAGVSQSPSNKVTEKGKDVELRCDPISGHTALYWYRQSLGQGLEFLIYFQGNSAPDKSGLPSDRFSAERTGGSVSTLTIQRTQQEDSAVYLCASSLAGRGIYGYTFGSGTRLTVV.

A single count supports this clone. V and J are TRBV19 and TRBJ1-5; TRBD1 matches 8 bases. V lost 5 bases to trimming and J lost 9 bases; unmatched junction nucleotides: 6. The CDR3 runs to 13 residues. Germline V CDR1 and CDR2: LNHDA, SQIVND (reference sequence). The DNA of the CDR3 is TGTGCCAGTAGTGCGGACAGGGTTCTGCCCCAGCATTTT. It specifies CASSADRVLPQHF.

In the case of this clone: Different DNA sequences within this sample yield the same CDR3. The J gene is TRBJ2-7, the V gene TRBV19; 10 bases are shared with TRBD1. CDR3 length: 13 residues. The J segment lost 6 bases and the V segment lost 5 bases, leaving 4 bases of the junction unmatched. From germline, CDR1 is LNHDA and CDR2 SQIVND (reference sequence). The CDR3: CASSRQGASEQYF. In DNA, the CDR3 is TGTGCCAGTAGTCGACAGGGGGCCAGCGAGCAGTACTTC.

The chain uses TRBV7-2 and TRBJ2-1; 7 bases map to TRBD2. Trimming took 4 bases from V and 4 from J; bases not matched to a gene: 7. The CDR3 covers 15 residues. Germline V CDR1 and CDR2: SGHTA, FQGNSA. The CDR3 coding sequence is TGTGCCAGCAGCTCACACCCTAGCGGATACAATGAGCAGTTCTTC. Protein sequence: CASSSHPSGYNEQFF.

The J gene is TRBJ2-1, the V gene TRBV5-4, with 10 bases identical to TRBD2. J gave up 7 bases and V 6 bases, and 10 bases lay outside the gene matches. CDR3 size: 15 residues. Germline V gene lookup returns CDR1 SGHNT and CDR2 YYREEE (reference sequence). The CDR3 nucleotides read TGTGCCAGCAAGTCTAGCGGGAGTGGGGGTAATGAGCAGTTCTTC. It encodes CASKSSGSGGNEQFF.

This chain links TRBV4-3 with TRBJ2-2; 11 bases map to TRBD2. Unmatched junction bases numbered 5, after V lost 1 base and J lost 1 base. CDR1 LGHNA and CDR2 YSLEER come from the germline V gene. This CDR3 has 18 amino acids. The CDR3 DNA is TGCGCCAGCAGCCAAGCTTTAGGACTAGCGGGGAACACCGGGGAGCTGTTTTTT. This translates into CASSQALGLAGNTGELFF.

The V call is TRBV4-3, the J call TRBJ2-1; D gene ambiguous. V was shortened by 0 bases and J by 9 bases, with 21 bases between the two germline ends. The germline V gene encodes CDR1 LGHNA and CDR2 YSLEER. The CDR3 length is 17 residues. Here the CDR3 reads CASSQEGDTPALSEQFF. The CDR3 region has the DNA TGCGCCAGCAGCCAAGAAGGCGACACTCCGGCCCTAAGTGAGCAGTTCTTC.

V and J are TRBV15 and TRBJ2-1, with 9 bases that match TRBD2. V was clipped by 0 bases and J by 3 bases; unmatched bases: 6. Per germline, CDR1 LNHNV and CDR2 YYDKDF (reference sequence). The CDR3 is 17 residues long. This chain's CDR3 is CATSREASGIVYNEQFF. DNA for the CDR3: TGTGCCACCAGCAGAGAGGCTAGCGGGATTGTCTACAATGAGCAGTTCTTC. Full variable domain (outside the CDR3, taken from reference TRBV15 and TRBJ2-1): DAMVIQNPRYQVTQFGKPVTLSCSQTLNHNVMYWYQQKSSQAPKLLFHYYDKDFNNEADTPDNFQSRRPNTSFCFLDIRSPGLGDTAMYLCATSREASGIVYNEQFFGPGTRLTVL.

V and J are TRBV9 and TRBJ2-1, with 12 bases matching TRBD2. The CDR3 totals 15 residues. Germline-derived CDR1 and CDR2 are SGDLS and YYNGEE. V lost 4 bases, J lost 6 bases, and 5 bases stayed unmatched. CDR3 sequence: CASSYGLAGTNEQFF. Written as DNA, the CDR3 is TGTGCCAGCAGCTATGGACTAGCGGGAACCAATGAGCAGTTCTTC.

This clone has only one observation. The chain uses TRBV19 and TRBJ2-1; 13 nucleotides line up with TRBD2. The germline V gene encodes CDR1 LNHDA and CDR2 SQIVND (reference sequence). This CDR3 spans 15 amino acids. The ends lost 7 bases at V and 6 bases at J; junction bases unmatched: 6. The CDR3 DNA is TGTGCCAGTACCCCGGGACTAGCGGGAATCAATGAGCAGTTCTTC. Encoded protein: CASTPGLAGINEQFF.

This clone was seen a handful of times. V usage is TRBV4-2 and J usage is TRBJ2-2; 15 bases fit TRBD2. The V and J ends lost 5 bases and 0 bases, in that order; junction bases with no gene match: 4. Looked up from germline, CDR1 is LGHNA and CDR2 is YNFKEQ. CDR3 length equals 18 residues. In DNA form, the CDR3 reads TGTGCCAGCAGCTACGGACTAGCGGGAGGGCCGAACACCGGGGAGCTGTTTTTT. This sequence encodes CASSYGLAGGPNTGELFF.

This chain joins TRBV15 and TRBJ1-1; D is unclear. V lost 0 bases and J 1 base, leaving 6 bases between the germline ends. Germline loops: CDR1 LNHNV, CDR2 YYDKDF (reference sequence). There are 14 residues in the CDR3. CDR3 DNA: TGTGCCACCAGCAGAGATATAGGGAACACTGAAGCTTTCTTT. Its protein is CATSRDIGNTEAFF. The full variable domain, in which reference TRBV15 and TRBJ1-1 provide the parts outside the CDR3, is DAMVIQNPRYQVTQFGKPVTLSCSQTLNHNVMYWYQQKSSQAPKLLFHYYDKDFNNEADTPDNFQSRRPNTSFCFLDIRSPGLGDTAMYLCATSRDIGNTEAFFGQGTRLTVV.

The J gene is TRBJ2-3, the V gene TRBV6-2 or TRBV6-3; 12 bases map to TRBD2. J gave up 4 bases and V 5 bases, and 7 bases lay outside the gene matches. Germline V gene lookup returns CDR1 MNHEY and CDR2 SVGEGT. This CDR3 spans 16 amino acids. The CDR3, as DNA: TGTGCCAGCAGTCCCCGACTAGCGGGAGTCCCAGATACGCAGTATTTT. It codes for CASSPRLAGVPDTQYF.